This T cell receptor (beta chain) originates from a study of early T cells in non-severe SARS-CoV-2 infection. The germline CDR1 and CDR2 sequences are SQVTM and ANQGSEA. The ends were cut back, 6 bases at V and 0 bases at J, with 12 bases in the middle. The CDR3 sequence is 13 residues long. Unique molecular identifiers were affixed to single, distinct cDNA molecules. TCRdb analysed the 5' RACE reads with MiXCR anew, one entry per CDR3 protein. The table has 35,000 or so distinct CDR3 sequences, around 5% seen once. This clonotype was seen many times. Sequencing was done on a sample of whole blood. This clonotype originated in an adult who was a healthcare worker with PCR-confirmed SARS-CoV-2 infection or an uninfected control (not recorded which). The rearrangement joins TRBV29-1 to TRBJ2-7; D is unclear. DNA for the CDR3: TGCAGCGTCCACGGCACGAGCTCCTACGAGCAGTACTTC. Amino acids: CSVHGTSSYEQYF.